The 32 T cell receptor beta chains reported below all come from one sample, sequenced in a study of blood T cell repertoires in COVID-19. Clones were read by immunoSEQ multiplex PCR, and TCRdb kept only the in-frame ones, dropping some. This sample has 250,000 to 400,000 clones, with approximately 88% found just once. Sequencing input: peripheral blood. The receptor set was obtained from a woman aged 25 to 39 with COVID-19, enrolled during active disease.

The chain uses TRBV29-1 and TRBJ1-3; D unclear. The V gene lost 2 bases and the J gene lost 0 bases, with 8 bases spanning the gap. Germline values: CDR1 SQVTM, CDR2 ANQGSEA. The CDR3 is 14 amino acids. The CDR3 sequence is CSVEPQSSGNTIYF. The CDR3 DNA reads TGCAGCGTTGAACCACAGAGCTCTGGAAACACCATATATTTT.

The CDR3 reads CSVDKWGQGDGYTF. CDR3 coding DNA: TGCAGCGTTGACAAATGGGGGCAGGGGGACGGCTACACCTTC. The chain couples TRBV29-1 to TRBJ1-2, with 7 positions matching TRBD1. The CDR3 contains 14 residues. Germline V lookup: CDR1 SQVTM, CDR2 ANQGSEA. After removal of 3 bases from V and 8 bases from J, the junction contained 12 bases not matched to a gene. Combining the CDR3 with reference TRBV29-1 and TRBJ1-2 gives the whole variable domain SAVISQKPSRDICQRGTSLTIQCQVDSQVTMMFWYRQQPGQSLTLIATANQGSEATYESGFVIDKFPISRPNLTFSTLTVSNMSPEDSSIYLCSVDKWGQGDGYTFGSGTRLTVV.

The V call is TRBV19, the J call TRBJ1-5; the D gene is possibly TRBD1 (6 bases). Germline V CDR1 and CDR2: LNHDA, SQIVND (reference sequence). The CDR3 runs to 16 residues. V was cut by 4 bases and J by 7 bases, with 20 bases left in between. This chain's CDR3 is CASSNSEGGFIQPQHF. In nucleotides, the CDR3 is TGTGCCAGTAGTAACTCGGAAGGGGGATTCATCCAGCCCCAGCATTTT.

The CDR3 nucleotides are TGTGCCAGTAGGGGAAAGGGACAGGGAGATATTAACTACGAGCAGTACTTC. As protein: CASRGKGQGDINYEQYF. The chain links TRBV5-6 to TRBJ2-7; 9 bases line up with TRBD1. Losses at the gene ends were 8 bases for V and 3 bases for J; bases not matched to a gene: 18. This CDR3 comprises 17 residues. Germline V gene sequence: CDR1 SGHDT, CDR2 YYEEEE.

The chain has TRBV28 and TRBJ2-3; 9 positions agree with TRBD1. CDR1 MDHEN and CDR2 SYDVKM come from the germline V gene. CDR3 length: 16 amino acids. V gave up 7 bases and J gave up 1 base; unmatched junction bases: 9. The CDR3 is CASIKPQGAGTDTQYF. CDR3 in DNA: TGTGCCAGCATCAAACCACAGGGGGCCGGCACAGATACGCAGTATTTT.

The chain carries TRBV7-2 and TRBJ2-7; 8 bases map to TRBD2. Germline trimming cut 5 bases from V and 7 bases from J; bases unmatched to any gene: 7. Germline CDR1 reads SGHTA; CDR2 reads FQGNSA. The CDR3 spans 13 residues. CDR3: CASSTGGPKEQYF. The CDR3 DNA reads as TGTGCCAGCAGCACGGGGGGGCCGAAAGAGCAGTACTTC.

This rearrangement joins TRBV5-1 to TRBJ2-5; TRBD2 aligns across 9 bases. CDR1 is SGHRS, CDR2 YFSETQ, per germline. V lost 0 bases to trimming and J lost 1 base; unmatched junction nucleotides: 4. CDR3 length: 16 residues. In nucleotides, the CDR3 is TGCGCCAGCAGCTTGGGAGTAGCGGGGGTCCAAGAGACCCAGTACTTC. It is translated as CASSLGVAGVQETQYF.

The J gene is TRBJ1-6, the V gene TRBV7-8, with TRBD1 as a possible D gene (5 bases). This CDR3 has 15 amino acids. The germline CDR1 and CDR2 sequences are SGHVS and FQNEAQ. Trimming left V 5 bases short and J 10 bases short, with 18 bases between. The DNA of the CDR3 is TGTGCCAGCAGCACCTACACAGGAGGGAACTCACCCCTCCACTTT. Protein sequence: CASSTYTGGNSPLHF. The entire variable domain, with the rest obtained from reference TRBV7-8 and TRBJ1-6, is as follows: GAGVSQSPRYKVAKRGQDVALRCDPISGHVSLFWYQQALGQGPEFLTYFQNEAQLDKSGLPSDRFFAERPEGSVSTLKIQRTQQEDSAVYLCASSTYTGGNSPLHFGNGTRLTVT.

The chain has TRBV2 and TRBJ2-7; 8 bases are a match to TRBD1. CDR3 length: 15 residues. V gave up 3 bases and J gave up 4 bases; unmatched junction bases: 8. Germline V lookup: CDR1 SNHLY, CDR2 FYNNEI. CDR3 sequence: CASSEDRAIPYEQYV. The DNA for the CDR3 is TGTGCCAGCAGTGAGGACAGGGCCATCCCATACGAGCAGTACGTC.

The chain links TRBV27 to TRBJ2-5; 12 bases fit TRBD2. Trimming removed 0 bases from V and 5 bases from J; junction bases left unmatched: 13. This CDR3 region has 19 residues. Germline V gives CDR1 MNHEY, CDR2 SMNVEV (reference sequence). CDR3 amino acids: CASSLSPHWLAGGSETQYF. The CDR3 nucleotides are TGTGCCAGCAGTTTATCCCCCCACTGGCTAGCGGGGGGGTCGGAGACCCAGTACTTC.

The J gene is TRBJ2-1, the V gene TRBV3-1 (or the pseudogene TRBV3-2), with TRBD2 matching 11 bases. Germline lookup yields CDR1 LGHDT and CDR2 YNNKEL (reference sequence). CDR3 length equals 14 residues. Trimming cost V 3 bases and J 14 bases; bases outside gene matches: 9. CDR3 protein: CASSQPSRLAGKFF. CDR3 DNA: TGTGCCAGCAGCCAGCCCTCCCGACTAGCGGGGAAGTTCTTC.

This chain links TRBV6-5 with TRBJ2-2; weak D call: TRBD1 (6 bases). The V end was cut by 7 bases, the J end by 4 bases, with 10 bases between. Per germline, CDR1 MNHEY and CDR2 SVGAGI. The CDR3 contains 13 residues. CDR3 sequence reads: CASTATGTGELFF. DNA for the CDR3: TGTGCCAGCACCGCGACAGGCACCGGGGAGCTGTTTTTT.

The V and J genes are TRBV5-1 and TRBJ1-6, with a tentative D call TRBD1 (5 bases). Germline-derived CDR1 and CDR2 are SGHRS and YFSETQ. Trimming took 0 bases from V and 9 from J, leaving 16 bases between them. CDR3 length: 16 residues. CDR3 DNA: TGCGCCAGCAGCTTGGCCGGCAGGGTCGGCGGTTCACCCCTCCACTTT. Encoded protein: CASSLAGRVGGSPLHF.

The chain links TRBV18 to TRBJ2-3; a possible D gene is TRBD1 (6 bases). V was shortened by 2 bases and J by 1 base, with 10 bases between the two germline ends. CDR1 and CDR2 (germline): KGHSH, LQKENI. The CDR3 totals 15 residues. CDR3 sequence reads: CASSPSTGRTDTQYF. The CDR3 coding sequence is TGTGCCAGCTCACCAAGCACAGGGCGCACAGATACGCAGTATTTT. The full variable domain, rest sourced from reference TRBV18 and TRBJ2-3, is NAGVMQNPRHLVRRRGQEARLRCSPMKGHSHVYWYRQLPEEGLKFMVYLQKENIIDESGMPKERFSAEFPKEGPSILRIQQVVRGDSAAYFCASSPSTGRTDTQYFGPGTRLTVL.

J is TRBJ2-5 and V is TRBV7-3, with D perhaps TRBD1 (7 bases). The CDR3 is 14 residues long. Trimming removed 5 bases at V and 5 bases at J, with 15 bases between. Per the germline V gene, CDR1 is SGHTA and CDR2 is FQGTGA. CDR3 region: CASSPGGSGETQYF. CDR3 sequence (DNA): TGTGCCAGCAGCCCAGGGGGGTCGGGGGAGACCCAGTACTTC.

V usage is TRBV6-5 and J usage is TRBJ2-7, with TRBD1 matching over 9 bases. The V segment lost 5 bases and the J segment 5 bases; nucleotides outside the gene matches: 4. The V gene's germline CDR1 is MNHEY and CDR2 SVGAGI. This CDR3 is 13 amino acids long. The CDR3 loop reads CASSRDRANEQYF. CDR3 nucleotides: TGTGCCAGCAGTAGGGACAGGGCAAACGAGCAGTACTTC.

This clone appeared a single time. The chain is built from TRBV7-9 and TRBJ1-2; no clear D gene. The CDR3 extends over 13 amino acids. V was trimmed by 5 bases and J by 7 bases, leaving 14 bases between them. CDR1 is SEHNR, CDR2 FQNEAQ, per germline (reference sequence). DNA for the CDR3: TGTGCCAGCAGCGCTACTCCTTCGGGTGGCTACACCTTC. This gives the protein CASSATPSGGYTF.

The chain joins TRBV19 to TRBJ1-3, with a weak D call TRBD1 (6 bases). V dropped 3 bases and J dropped 7 bases, with 13 bases sitting between them. Germline assignment: CDR1 LNHDA and CDR2 SQIVND (reference sequence). This CDR3 has 14 amino acids. CDR3 loop: CASSMEQGTNTIYF. DNA of the CDR3: TGTGCCAGTAGTATGGAACAGGGCACCAACACCATATATTTT.

This chain connects TRBV2 to TRBJ1-1; D remains unclear. Germline V lookup: CDR1 SNHLY, CDR2 FYNNEI. The CDR3 loop spans 12 amino acids. V lost 1 base and J 5 bases, leaving 5 bases between the germline ends. The CDR3 loop is CASSEEATEAFF. In nucleotides, the CDR3 is TGTGCCAGCAGTGAAGAAGCGACTGAAGCTTTCTTT.

The chain recombines TRBV7-6 with TRBJ1-2; 8 nucleotides line up with TRBD1. The CDR3 loop spans 15 amino acids. J lost 8 bases, V lost 2 bases, and 10 bases had no gene match. The germline V gene has CDR1 SGHVS and CDR2 FNYEAQ. The CDR3 region has the DNA TGTGCCAGCAGCTTAACAGGGGGACATTCGTCAGGCTACACCTTC. Residues: CASSLTGGHSSGYTF.

This chain uses TRBV28 with TRBJ2-5, with D perhaps matching TRBD2 (5 bases). With 4 bases removed from V and 11 bases from J, the gap between germline ends came to 20 bases. CDR3 length: 14 amino acids. CDR1 is MDHEN, CDR2 SYDVKM, per germline. This CDR3 is CASSWRSSVAGQYF. The CDR3 region has the DNA TGTGCCAGCAGTTGGAGGAGTTCGGTGGCCGGTCAGTACTTC.

The J gene is TRBJ2-7, the V gene TRBV6-6, with D perhaps matching TRBD1 (6 bases). The germline V gene has CDR1 MNHNY and CDR2 SVGAGI (reference sequence). The CDR3 runs to 12 residues. V dropped 4 bases and J dropped 9 bases, with 13 bases sitting between them. The CDR3 here is CASSSPQGRQYV. CDR3 DNA: TGTGCCAGCAGTTCTCCCCAGGGGCGGCAGTACGTC.

This rearrangement joins TRBV2 to TRBJ2-5; D gene uncertain. The CDR3 runs to 12 residues. The germline gives CDR1 SNHLY, CDR2 FYNNEI. V dropped 7 bases and J dropped 4 bases, with 10 bases sitting between them. The CDR3 sequence: CASKFIGETQYF. The CDR3 region has the DNA TGTGCCAGCAAGTTTATCGGAGAGACCCAGTACTTC. Together with reference TRBV2 and TRBJ2-5, the CDR3 gives the full variable domain: EPEVTQTPSHQVTQMGQEVILRCVPISNHLYFYWYRQILGQKVEFLVSFYNNEISEKSEIFDDQFSVERPDGSNFTLKIRSTKLEDSAMYFCASKFIGETQYFGPGTRLLVL.

The V call is TRBV20-1, the J call TRBJ2-7; unclear D gene. The CDR3 is made up of 14 amino acids. Germline values: CDR1 DFQATT, CDR2 SNEGSKA (reference sequence). Trimming removed 3 bases from V and 0 bases from J, with 12 bases in between. As DNA, the CDR3 is TGCAGTGCTAGTGTTGCGGATAGCTCCTACGAGCAGTACGTC. Protein sequence: CSASVADSSYEQYV.

V and J are TRBV6-5 and TRBJ1-5; 7 bases are shared with TRBD1. This CDR3 spans 13 amino acids. The germline V gene encodes CDR1 MNHEY and CDR2 SVGAGI. V lost 6 bases to trimming and J lost 4 bases; unmatched junction nucleotides: 3. DNA of the CDR3: TGTGCCAGCAGCGGGACAGTTAATCAGCCCCAGCATTTT. Amino acid sequence: CASSGTVNQPQHF.

This clone showed up just a few times. V is TRBV4-1 and J is TRBJ1-5, with 9 positions matching TRBD1. Germline values: CDR1 MGHRA, CDR2 YSYEKL. J lost 3 bases, V lost 5 bases, and 8 bases had no gene match. The CDR3 spans 16 residues. CDR3 sequence: CASSTGTGRSNQPQHF. The CDR3 nucleotides read TGCGCCAGCAGCACCGGGACAGGGCGCTCCAATCAGCCCCAGCATTTT.

The DNA for the CDR3 is TGTGCCAGCAGCTCCCGTCAGGAGCAGTACTTC. Translation: CASSSRQEQYF. V is TRBV11-2 and J is TRBJ2-7, with D unresolved. V was trimmed by 4 bases and J by 7 bases, leaving 8 bases between them. The CDR3 has 11 amino acids. Germline CDR1 and CDR2: SGHAT and FQNNGV.

The V call is TRBV4-1, the J call TRBJ1-3; no clear D gene. CDR3 size: 15 residues. CDR1 is MGHRA, CDR2 YSYEKL, per germline. Deletions cut 0 bases from V and 0 bases from J, with 6 bases between. CDR3 DNA sequence: TGCGCCAGCAGCCAAGACCCCCTCTCTGGAAACACCATATATTTT. Translated, it gives CASSQDPLSGNTIYF.

The J gene is TRBJ2-2, the V gene TRBV24-1; D gene unclear. CDR3 length equals 15 residues. The germline CDR1 and CDR2 sequences are KGHDR and SFDVKD. V gave up 2 bases and J gave up 0 bases, with 6 bases separating them. The CDR3 sequence is CATSDWASNTGELFF. The CDR3 DNA reads TGTGCCACCAGTGATTGGGCCTCGAACACCGGGGAGCTGTTTTTT.

With regard to this clone: Other DNA sequences in this specimen translate into the identical CDR3. The J gene is TRBJ1-5, the V gene TRBV28; the D is unclear. Germline-derived CDR1 and CDR2 are MDHEN and SYDVKM. The CDR3 runs to 14 residues. Trimming removed 7 bases at V and 0 bases at J, with 10 bases between. CDR3 sequence (DNA): TGTGCCAGCACCACGGGTTATAGCAATCAGCCCCAGCATTTT. As protein: CASTTGYSNQPQHF. The variable domain in full, with the rest retrieved from reference TRBV28 and TRBJ1-5, is DVKVTQSSRYLVKRTGEKVFLECVQDMDHENMFWYRQDPGLGLRLIYFSYDVKMKEKGDIPEGYSVSREKKERFSLILESASTNQTSMYLCASTTGYSNQPQHFGDGTRLSIL.

The chain joins TRBV6-6 to TRBJ2-3; D perhaps matches TRBD1 (7 bases). The V end lost 11 bases, the J end lost 0 bases, and 15 bases lay between the germline ends. CDR1 is MNHNY and CDR2 is SVGAGI in the germline V gene (reference sequence). CDR3 length: 14 amino acids. CDR3 sequence reads: CAYGGGESTDTQYF. The DNA for the CDR3 is TGTGCCTACGGAGGGGGCGAGAGCACAGATACGCAGTATTTT.

J is TRBJ1-6 and V is TRBV25-1; 8 nucleotides line up with TRBD1. The CDR3 is made up of 15 amino acids. V dropped 3 bases and J dropped 5; count of bases not matched to a gene: 3. Germline V gene lookup returns CDR1 MGHDK and CDR2 SYGVNS. The CDR3 spells CASSDDRGHNSPLHF. The CDR3 coding sequence is TGTGCCAGCAGTGATGACAGGGGCCATAATTCACCCCTCCACTTT.